Listed below are T cell receptor beta chains from one sample, sequenced in a study of blood T cell repertoires in COVID-19. The assay was immunoSEQ multiplex PCR, and TCRdb's table has in-frame clones only and misses some. Seen here are around 250,000 clones, about 90% observed once, and the top ten hold roughly 0.95%. Sequenced material: PBMCs or T cells enriched from blood (not recorded which). The source is a man aged 50 or older who had been exposed to COVID-19. The CDR3 runs from the conserved cysteine through the conserved F or W. The D gene is left open where the match is weak. Expanded clones are given a class, and other clones once, few, many or no size at all.

V	D	J	size	CDR3	DNA
TRBV7-9	.	TRBJ2-7	.	CASTQEERSSYEQYF	TGTGCCAGCACCCAAGAGGAGAGGAGCTCCTACGAGCAGTACTTC
TRBV29-1	TRBD2	TRBJ2-1	once	CSVATSGRDNEQFF	TGCAGCGTCGCTACTAGCGGGAGAGACAATGAGCAGTTCTTC
TRBV9	TRBD1	TRBJ1-2	.	CASSVVADRGPSGYTF	TGTGCCAGCAGCGTAGTAGCGGACAGGGGGCCGAGTGGCTACACCTTC
TRBV12-5	TRBD1	TRBJ1-3	.	CARGQVRNTIYF	TGTGCTAGGGGACAGGTTAGAAACACCATATATTTT
TRBV2	TRBD1	TRBJ1-5	.	CASSQMTGNQPQHF	TGTGCCAGCAGTCAGATGACAGGGAATCAGCCCCAGCATTTT
TRBV6-1	.	TRBJ2-5	.	CASSESDSKETQYF	TGTGCCAGCAGTGAGTCGGACAGTAAAGAGACCCAGTACTTC
TRBV18	.	TRBJ2-3	.	CASSQAFVGTDTQYF	TGTGCCAGCTCGCAAGCTTTCGTTGGTACAGATACGCAGTATTTT
TRBV7-3	TRBD1	TRBJ2-3	.	CASSPSNRGWGTDTQYF	TGTGCCAGCAGCCCGTCGAACAGGGGTTGGGGGACAGATACGCAGTATTTT
TRBV7-2	TRBD2	TRBJ2-3	.	CASSLSLAGGRGTDTQYF	TGTGCCAGCAGCTTAAGCCTAGCGGGGGGGCGGGGCACAGATACGCAGTATTTT
TRBV4-2	.	TRBJ2-5	.	CASSPAWTAQETQYF	TGTGCCAGCAGCCCCGCATGGACAGCCCAAGAGACCCAGTACTTC
TRBV10-1	TRBD1	TRBJ1-3	.	CASSESGGQGNTIYF	TGCGCCAGCAGTGAGTCGGGGGGACAGGGAAACACCATATATTTT
TRBV3-1/TRBV3-2	.	TRBJ2-7	once	CASSPQTLYEQYF	TGTGCCAGCAGCCCCCAAACCCTATACGAGCAGTACTTC
TRBV5-1	TRBD1	TRBJ1-6	.	CASGEGGAGNSPLHF	TGCGCCAGCGGCGAAGGGGGCGCCGGAAATTCACCCCTCCACTTT
TRBV3-1/TRBV3-2	.	TRBJ1-2	.	CASSPMGADNNYGYTF	TGTGCCAGCAGCCCTATGGGGGCAGACAATAACTATGGCTACACCTTC
TRBV18	TRBD1	TRBJ2-6	.	CASSLTGTGVPGANVLTF	TGTGCCAGCTCACTGACCGGGACAGGGGTTCCTGGGGCCAACGTCCTGACTTTC
TRBV28	.	TRBJ1-5	.	CASSWGGGGNQPQHF	TGTGCCAGCAGTTGGGGAGGGGGGGGCAATCAGCCCCAGCATTTT
TRBV25-1	TRBD1	TRBJ1-5	.	CASSDLTGGHNQPQHF	TGTGCCAGCAGTGACCTGACAGGGGGCCATAATCAGCCCCAGCATTTT
TRBV10-3	TRBD1	TRBJ1-5	.	CAISEQGADQPQHF	TGTGCCATCAGTGAACAGGGGGCGGATCAGCCCCAGCATTTT
TRBV27	.	TRBJ1-2	few	CASSSGQRFYGYTF	TGTGCCAGCAGTTCAGGACAGCGCTTCTATGGCTACACCTTC
TRBV5-4	TRBD2	TRBJ2-3	.	CASSLVIAGDTQYF	TGTGCCAGCAGCTTGGTGATAGCGGGAGATACGCAGTATTTT
TRBV5-1	.	TRBJ2-2	.	CASSLGAGTGELFF	TGCGCCAGCAGCTTGGGGGCGGGCACCGGGGAGCTGTTTTTT
TRBV12-5	.	TRBJ2-1	few	CASGLVGPGNEQFF	TGTGCTAGTGGTTTGGTAGGTCCCGGGAATGAGCAGTTCTTC
TRBV28	TRBD1	TRBJ1-1	.	CASSRDRIRTEAFF	TGTGCCAGCAGCCGGGACAGGATTCGCACTGAAGCTTTCTTT
TRBV5-1	.	TRBJ2-1	.	CASSLLLPNEQFF	TGCGCCAGCAGCTTGCTATTGCCCAATGAGCAGTTCTTC
TRBV3-1/TRBV3-2	.	TRBJ2-5	.	CASSQDWQTQYF	TGTGCCAGCAGCCAAGATTGGCAGACCCAGTACTTC
TRBV6-6	.	TRBJ1-5	.	CASSYSPLSNQPQHF	TGTGCCAGCAGTTACTCGCCACTTAGCAATCAGCCCCAGCATTTT
TRBV2	TRBD2	TRBJ2-5	.	CASSESLAGGSQETQYF	TGTGCCAGCAGTGAGTCGCTAGCGGGAGGGTCCCAAGAGACCCAGTACTTC
TRBV19	.	TRBJ1-1	.	CASFKNTEAFF	TGTGCCAGTTTTAAGAACACTGAAGCTTTCTTT
TRBV28	TRBD1	TRBJ1-2	.	CASSHAGTGVRGYTF	TGTGCCAGCAGCCATGCCGGGACAGGGGTACGCGGCTACACCTTC
TRBV7-4	TRBD1	TRBJ1-2	.	CASSPTQTGGVNYGYTF	TGTGCCAGCAGCCCCACCCAAACAGGGGGTGTTAACTATGGCTACACCTTC
TRBV18	TRBD1	TRBJ1-6	.	CASSLARDRGGSPLHF	TGTGCCAGCTCACTCGCTCGGGACAGGGGGGGTTCACCCCTCCACTTT
TRBV2	.	TRBJ2-5	.	CASGQRETQYF	TGTGCCAGTGGACAGCGAGAGACCCAGTACTTC
TRBV7-2	.	TRBJ2-7	.	CASSDRGLYYEQYF	TGTGCCAGCAGCGATAGGGGACTGTACTACGAGCAGTACTTC
TRBV19	TRBD2	TRBJ2-2	.	CASTLAAGTGELFF	TGTGCCAGTACACTAGCGGCCGGCACCGGGGAGCTGTTTTTT
TRBV5-1	TRBD1	TRBJ1-2	.	CASSLQGANYGYTF	TGCGCCAGCAGCTTGCAGGGGGCGAACTATGGCTACACCTTC
TRBV7-2	TRBD1	TRBJ1-1	.	CASSSPRDRVSAFF	TGTGCCAGCAGCTCACCCCGGGACAGGGTCTCAGCTTTCTTT
TRBV6-5	.	TRBJ1-4	.	CASSYSAVSAKLFF	TGTGCCAGCAGTTACTCGGCGGTTTCGGCAAAACTGTTTTTT
TRBV7-3	TRBD2	TRBJ2-1	.	CASRPPGTRANNEQFF	TGTGCCAGCAGGCCCCCGGGGACTAGAGCTAACAATGAGCAGTTCTTC
TRBV15	TRBD2	TRBJ2-2	once	CATGGLTNTGELFF	TGTGCCACCGGGGGACTAACGAACACCGGGGAGCTGTTTTTT
TRBV19	.	TRBJ1-6	.	CASSITGVNSPLHF	TGTGCCAGTAGTATAACAGGAGTCAATTCACCCCTCCACTTT
TRBV28	.	TRBJ1-5	few	CASSLEGRPQHF	TGTGCCAGCAGTTTGGAGGGTCGGCCCCAGCATTTT
TRBV10-2	.	TRBJ1-5	.	CASTRQSNQPQHF	TGCGCCAGCACGAGACAGAGCAATCAGCCCCAGCATTTT
TRBV7-9	TRBD1	TRBJ2-5	.	CASSQGTGGETQYF	TGTGCCAGCAGCCAAGGGACAGGGGGTGAGACCCAGTACTTC
TRBV7-9	.	TRBJ1-2	.	CASSLGIGQGKGYTF	TGTGCCAGCAGCTTAGGGATCGGACAAGGGAAGGGCTACACCTTC
TRBV11-2	TRBD1	TRBJ1-1	.	CASSFATGADTEAFF	TGTGCCAGCAGCTTCGCGACAGGGGCGGACACTGAAGCTTTCTTT
TRBV24-1	.	TRBJ2-3	.	CATSGRQISTDTQYF	TGTGCCACCAGTGGTCGACAGATTAGCACAGATACGCAGTATTTT
TRBV27	TRBD1	TRBJ1-6	.	CASSPKGQSSSYNSPLHF	TGTGCCAGCAGTCCGAAGGGACAGTCTAGCTCCTATAATTCACCCCTCCACTTT
TRBV5-6	.	TRBJ1-5	.	CASSLARNSNQPQHF	TGTGCCAGCAGCTTGGCCAGGAATAGCAATCAGCCCCAGCATTTT
TRBV3-1/TRBV3-2	.	TRBJ1-2	.	CASSQEWSPFYGYTF	TGTGCCAGCAGCCAAGAGTGGAGTCCGTTTTATGGCTACACCTTC
TRBV6-5	TRBD1	TRBJ1-4	.	CASRPRQGVKSKLFF	TGTGCCAGCAGGCCCAGACAGGGGGTAAAGTCAAAACTGTTTTTT
TRBV9	.	TRBJ2-2	.	CASSGPVVGELFF	TGTGCCAGCAGCGGCCCAGTCGTCGGGGAGCTGTTTTTT
TRBV6-5	TRBD2	TRBJ2-7	.	CASSYSGTSKMEQYF	TGTGCCAGCAGTTACTCTGGGACTAGTAAAATGGAGCAGTACTTC
TRBV10-2	.	TRBJ2-5	.	CASRNPGLDQETQYF	TGCGCCAGCAGAAACCCGGGACTGGACCAAGAGACCCAGTACTTC